This TCR beta chain is drawn from a study of T cell responses to AZD1222 COVID-19 vaccine. General study results and limits: Clonal diversity was possibly underestimated, and the donors were mostly white British, with more females. The reported proportion of spike-specific TCRs targeting unmutated variant regions was nearly half.

The germline CDR1 and CDR2 sequences are SNHLY and FYNNEI. V lost 5 bases and J lost 0; bases outside the gene matches: 3. The CDR3 length is 14 residues. This table comes from immunoSEQ multiplex PCR, and its TCRdb copy is limited to in-frame clones, with some not included. The data hold about 120,000 clones, with 89% observed a single time. For this clone: Its antigen remains unidentified.

The source of this sequence is an adult in good health. Sequenced material: peripheral blood, taken on day 0 of AZD1222 vaccination. This sequence joins TRBV2 and TRBJ1-1, with 7 bases fitting TRBD1. Written as DNA, the CDR3 is TGTGCCAGCAGTCGGACAGGAATGAACACTGAAGCTTTCTTT. It yields the protein CASSRTGMNTEAFF. Together with reference TRBV2 and TRBJ1-1, the CDR3 gives the full variable domain: EPEVTQTPSHQVTQMGQEVILRCVPISNHLYFYWYRQILGQKVEFLVSFYNNEISEKSEIFDDQFSVERPDGSNFTLKIRSTKLEDSAMYFCASSRTGMNTEAFFGQGTRLTVV.